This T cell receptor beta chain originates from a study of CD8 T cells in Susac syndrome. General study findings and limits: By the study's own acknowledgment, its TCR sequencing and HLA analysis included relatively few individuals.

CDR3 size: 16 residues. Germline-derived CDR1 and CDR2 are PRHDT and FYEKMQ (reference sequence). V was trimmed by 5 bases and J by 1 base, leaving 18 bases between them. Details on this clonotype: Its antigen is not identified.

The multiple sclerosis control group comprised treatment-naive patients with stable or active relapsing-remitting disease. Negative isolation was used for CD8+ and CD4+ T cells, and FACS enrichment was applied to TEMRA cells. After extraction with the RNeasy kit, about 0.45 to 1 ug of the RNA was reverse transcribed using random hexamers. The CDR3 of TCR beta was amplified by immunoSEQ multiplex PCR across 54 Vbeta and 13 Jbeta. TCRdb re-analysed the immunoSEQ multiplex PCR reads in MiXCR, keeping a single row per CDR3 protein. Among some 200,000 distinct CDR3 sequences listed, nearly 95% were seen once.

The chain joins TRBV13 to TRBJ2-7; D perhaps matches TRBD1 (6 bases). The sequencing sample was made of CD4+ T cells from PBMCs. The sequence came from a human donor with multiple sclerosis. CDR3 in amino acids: CASSPLGQLLSYEQYF. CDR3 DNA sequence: TGTGCCAGCAGCCCATTAGGACAGCTCCTTTCCTACGAGCAGTACTTC.